This is a list of T cell receptor beta chains from one sample in a study of response to subunit inactivated influenza vaccine. From the RT-PCR reads, TCRdb called clonotypes with MiXCR, one entry per CDR3 protein. The top ten clones hold 1.5% to 2% of a sample with 530,000 or so distinct CDR3 sequences, approximately 24% of them seen once. The sample was CD4+ T cells sorted from PBMCs, taken more than 4 days after vaccination. Source of these receptors: a middle-aged man who received an inactivated influenza vaccine. Each CDR3 is given with its conserved first and last residue. The D gene is left open where the match is weak. Clone size is stated in some rows and not others, as once, few, many or a class when expanded.

clone size: NA
D gene: TRBD2
J gene: TRBJ2-3
V gene: TRBV5-1
CDR3 DNA: TGCGCCAGCAGCTGGGGGACTAGCGGAATACTTAGCACAGATACGCAGTATTTT
CDR3 protein: CASSWGTSGILSTDTQYF

clone size: many
D gene: TRBD1
J gene: TRBJ1-2
V gene: TRBV24-1
CDR3 DNA: TGTGCCACCAGTGATTTGGACAGGGTTGGTGGCTACACCTTC
CDR3 protein: CATSDLDRVGGYTF

clone size: few
D gene: NA
J gene: TRBJ2-7
V gene: TRBV5-6
CDR3 DNA: TGTGCCAGCAGCTTGGGCGGCCAGGGGTTCGGCGAGCAGTACTTC
CDR3 protein: CASSLGGQGFGEQYF

clone size: few
D gene: TRBD1
J gene: TRBJ2-3
V gene: TRBV5-1
CDR3 DNA: TGCGCCAGCAGCTTCGGGACAGGACTGTTTCATACGCAGTATTTT
CDR3 protein: CASSFGTGLFHTQYF

clone size: NA
D gene: TRBD1
J gene: TRBJ2-7
V gene: TRBV5-1
CDR3 DNA: TGCGCCAGCAGCTTCCGGGACAGGGGAAACGAGCAGTACTTC
CDR3 protein: CASSFRDRGNEQYF

clone size: NA
D gene: TRBD2
J gene: TRBJ2-1
V gene: TRBV3-1
CDR3 DNA: TGTGCCAGCAGCCAAGATCCTAGCGGGAGCTCCGGGTCCTACAATGAGCAGTTCTTC
CDR3 protein: CASSQDPSGSSGSYNEQFF

clone size: NA
D gene: TRBD2
J gene: TRBJ2-5
V gene: TRBV5-1
CDR3 DNA: TGCGCCAGCAGCTTGGCTAGCGGGAGTGAGGAGACCCAGTACTTC
CDR3 protein: CASSLASGSEETQYF

clone size: many
D gene: TRBD2
J gene: TRBJ2-5
V gene: TRBV14
CDR3 DNA: TGTGCCAGCAGCCAAGCCCTCGGACTAGCGTCGGGACCAAGAGAGACCCAGTACTTC
CDR3 protein: CASSQALGLASGPRETQYF

clone size: NA
D gene: NA
J gene: TRBJ2-7
V gene: TRBV3-1
CDR3 DNA: TGTGCCAGCAGGGGGGGGGCAACCTACGAGCAGTACTTC
CDR3 protein: CASRGGATYEQYF

clone size: NA
D gene: TRBD2
J gene: TRBJ2-1
V gene: TRBV25-1
CDR3 DNA: TGTGCCAGCAGTGAATCCGGGGGTGCTAGCGGGAGCTCCTACAATGAGCAGTTCTTC
CDR3 protein: CASSESGGASGSSYNEQFF

clone size: NA
D gene: NA
J gene: TRBJ1-1
V gene: TRBV5-1
CDR3 DNA: TGCGCCAGCAAATATTTGGTCCAGGGGAACACTGAAGCTTTCTTT
CDR3 protein: CASKYLVQGNTEAFF

clone size: NA
D gene: TRBD1
J gene: TRBJ2-7
V gene: TRBV28
CDR3 DNA: TGTGCCAGCAGTTTATCCGGACCGGGACAGGGATACGAGCAGTACTTC
CDR3 protein: CASSLSGPGQGYEQYF

clone size: few
D gene: NA
J gene: TRBJ2-7
V gene: TRBV10-3
CDR3 DNA: TGTGCCACCAGAACCAGGGGAGGCGCATCCTACGAGCAGTACTTC
CDR3 protein: CATRTRGGASYEQYF

clone size: many
D gene: NA
J gene: TRBJ2-7
V gene: TRBV10-3
CDR3 DNA: TGTGCCACCCGGACAGACTCCTACGAGCAGTACTTC
CDR3 protein: CATRTDSYEQYF

clone size: once
D gene: TRBD2
J gene: TRBJ2-3
V gene: TRBV19
CDR3 DNA: TGTGCCAGTAGTGCTACTAGCGTTACAGATACGCAGTATTTT
CDR3 protein: CASSATSVTDTQYF

clone size: NA
D gene: NA
J gene: TRBJ2-3
V gene: TRBV6-5
CDR3 DNA: TGTGCCAGCAGTTACGCCCACTGGGGCGGAGGGGCAGATACGCAGTATTTT
CDR3 protein: CASSYAHWGGGADTQYF

clone size: NA
D gene: NA
J gene: TRBJ2-7
V gene: TRBV7-2
CDR3 DNA: TGTGCCAGCAGCTTAATGCACAGCTCCTACGAGCAGTACTTC
CDR3 protein: CASSLMHSSYEQYF

clone size: NA
D gene: NA
J gene: TRBJ1-2
V gene: TRBV18
CDR3 DNA: TGTGCCAGCTCACCAAGGCAGGGCGGCTATGGCTACACCTTC
CDR3 protein: CASSPRQGGYGYTF

clone size: many
D gene: NA
J gene: TRBJ2-7
V gene: TRBV29-1
CDR3 DNA: TGCAGCGTTGAACATCTAGGGTCCTACGAGCAGTACTTC
CDR3 protein: CSVEHLGSYEQYF

clone size: NA
D gene: NA
J gene: TRBJ2-1
V gene: TRBV20-1
CDR3 DNA: TGCAGTGCTAGAGATGTAAAGGGGCGAGGGTACAATGAGCAGTTCTTC
CDR3 protein: CSARDVKGRGYNEQFF